The clone carrying this TCR beta chain was recorded a few times. The antigen is undetermined. The data were taken from a study of response to subunit inactivated influenza vaccine. General observations from the study: Only a handful of new T cells, the authors suggested, are recruited with each seasonal influenza vaccination.

Trimming stripped 2 bases from V and 0 bases from J, with 11 bases between. This CDR3 region has 16 residues. CDR1 is LNHDA and CDR2 is SQIVND in the germline V gene (reference sequence). TCRdb reprocessed the RT-PCR reads via MiXCR and lists one record per CDR3 protein. The sample records approximately 310,000 distinct CDR3 sequences, around a fifth being singletons. Sequenced here: PBMCs from blood, sampled 21 months after vaccination. The sequence was collected from a man aged 50-75 years who received an inactivated influenza vaccine. The chain carries TRBV19 and TRBJ1-5, with no clear D. CDR3 DNA sequence: TGTGCCAGTAGTATACGCCAGCCGTATAGCAATCAGCCCCAGCATTTT. It codes for CASSIRQPYSNQPQHF.